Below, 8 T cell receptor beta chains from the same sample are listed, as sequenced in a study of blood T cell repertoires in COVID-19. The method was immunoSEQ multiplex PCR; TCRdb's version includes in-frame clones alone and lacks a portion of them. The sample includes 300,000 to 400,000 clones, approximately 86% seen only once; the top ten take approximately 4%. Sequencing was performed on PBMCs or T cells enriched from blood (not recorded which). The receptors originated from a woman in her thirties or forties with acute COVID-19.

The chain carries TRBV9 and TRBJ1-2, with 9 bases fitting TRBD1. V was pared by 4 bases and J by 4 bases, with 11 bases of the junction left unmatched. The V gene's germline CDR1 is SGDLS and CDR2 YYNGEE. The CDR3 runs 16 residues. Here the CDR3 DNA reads TGTGCCAGCAGCTTAAGGGGGGACAGGGATAGCTATGGCTACACCTTC. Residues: CASSLRGDRDSYGYTF.

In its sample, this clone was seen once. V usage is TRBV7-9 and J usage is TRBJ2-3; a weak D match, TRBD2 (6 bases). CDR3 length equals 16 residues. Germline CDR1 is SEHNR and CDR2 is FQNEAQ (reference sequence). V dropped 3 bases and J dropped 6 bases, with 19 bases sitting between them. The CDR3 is CASSFPGLTLEDTQYF. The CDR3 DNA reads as TGTGCCAGCAGCTTTCCGGGACTGACCCTTGAGGATACGCAGTATTTT.

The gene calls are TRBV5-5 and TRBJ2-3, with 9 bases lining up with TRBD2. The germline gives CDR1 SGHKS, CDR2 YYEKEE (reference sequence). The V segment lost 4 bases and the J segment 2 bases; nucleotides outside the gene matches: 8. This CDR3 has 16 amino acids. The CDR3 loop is CASSPLAGDFTDTQYF. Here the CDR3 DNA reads TGTGCCAGCAGCCCCTTAGCGGGGGACTTCACAGATACGCAGTATTTT.

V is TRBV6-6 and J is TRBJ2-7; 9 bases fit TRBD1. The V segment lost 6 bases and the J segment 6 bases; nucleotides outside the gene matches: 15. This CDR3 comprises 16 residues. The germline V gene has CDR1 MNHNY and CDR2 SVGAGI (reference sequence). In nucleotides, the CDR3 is TGTGCCAGCAGCCCCTGGGAGGGACAGGGCTCGCGCGAGCAGTACTTC. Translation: CASSPWEGQGSREQYF.

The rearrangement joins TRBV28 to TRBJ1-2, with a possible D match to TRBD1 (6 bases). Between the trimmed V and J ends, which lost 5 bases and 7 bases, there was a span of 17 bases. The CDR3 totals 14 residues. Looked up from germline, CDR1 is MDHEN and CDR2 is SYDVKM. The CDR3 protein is CASSVNRDYTGYTF. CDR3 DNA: TGTGCCAGCAGTGTAAACAGGGACTACACTGGCTACACCTTC.

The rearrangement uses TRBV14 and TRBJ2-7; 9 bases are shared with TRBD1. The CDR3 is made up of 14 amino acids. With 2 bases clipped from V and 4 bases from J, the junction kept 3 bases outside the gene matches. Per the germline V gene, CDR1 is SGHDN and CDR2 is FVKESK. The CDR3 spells CASSQLGQGYEQYF. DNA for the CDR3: TGTGCCAGCAGCCAACTGGGACAGGGTTACGAGCAGTACTTC.

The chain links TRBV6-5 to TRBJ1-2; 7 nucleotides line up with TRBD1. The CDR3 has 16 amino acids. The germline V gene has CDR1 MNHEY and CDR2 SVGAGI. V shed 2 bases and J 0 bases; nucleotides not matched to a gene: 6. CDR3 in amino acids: CASSYQRTGANYGYTF. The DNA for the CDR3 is TGTGCCAGCAGTTACCAAAGGACAGGAGCTAACTATGGCTACACCTTC.

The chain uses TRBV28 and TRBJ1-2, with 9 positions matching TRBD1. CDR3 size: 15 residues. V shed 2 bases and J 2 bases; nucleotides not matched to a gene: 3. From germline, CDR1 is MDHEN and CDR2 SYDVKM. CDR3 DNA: TGTGCCAGCAGTTTAGCTGGGACAGGGAACTATGGCTACACCTTC. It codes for CASSLAGTGNYGYTF.